The 12 T cell receptor beta chains in this list originate from one sample, sequenced in a study of tumor-infiltrating lymphocytes in primary liver carcinoma. Researchers generated TCR beta cDNA from approximately 450 ng of total RNA, relying on a constant-region primer. Three-round nested multiplex PCR performed with slightly modified ARM-PCR produced the TCR beta libraries. Rounds one and two of PCR, each of roughly 10 cycles, were primed with TRBV1-TRBV30 forward primers and a C-beta reverse primer. Via MiXCR, TCRdb re-called the multiplex PCR reads, giving one row per CDR3 protein. Among tens of thousands of distinct CDR3 sequences listed, more than 65% were seen once. Both RNA and DNA were isolated together from approximately 22-30 mg of bulk tissue that had not been sorted. Sequenced sample: liver tumor tissue from sampling region 1. Subset given: tumor region T1, superior pole. These receptors originate from a middle-aged man with primary liver carcinoma and hepatitis B virus infection.

With regard to this clonotype: Sequence at one end of the junction differs from germline and may be a read error. The rearrangement uses TRBV6-5 and TRBJ1-1; D is possibly TRBD1 (5 bases). Germline CDR1 and CDR2: MNHEY and SVGAGI. There are 16 residues in the CDR3. The CDR3 DNA sequence: TGTGTCAGCAGTTACGCGGGACCCCGGGATGAGGCCGAAGCTTCCTTT. Its translation: CVSSYAGPRDEAEASF.

Worth noting for this clonotype: The CDR3 end shows no conserved phenylalanine or tryptophan, and so a read error is likely. The chain carries TRBV6-1 and TRBJ2-1, with a weak D call TRBD1 (5 bases). Germline V gene data show CDR1 as MNHNS and CDR2 as SASEGT. This CDR3 is 13 amino acids long. Deletions cut 8 bases from V and 10 bases from J, with 18 bases between. As DNA, the CDR3 is TGTGCCAGCTCCCTCCTAGTTTGGGGCGAGCAGTTCCTC. Its protein is CASSLLVWGEQFL.

Points on this clonotype: One end of the junction does not line up with germline, which may come from a read error. The rearrangement joins TRBV6-1 to TRBJ2-1; 8 nucleotides match TRBD2. This CDR3 has 15 residues. CDR1 and CDR2 from the germline V gene are MNHNS and SASEGT. The CDR3 coding sequence is TGTGCCATCAGGGAGAAGGCGGGAGGTACGAATGAGCAGTTTTTC. Translating gives CAIREKAGGTNEQFF.

As concerns this clonotype: This could be a read error, since a much larger clone is one nucleotide away. The chain joins TRBV28 to TRBJ1-1; possible D gene TRBD1, 5 bases. The CDR3 runs to 14 residues. Germline CDR1 is MDHEN and CDR2 is SYDVKM. The CDR3 here is CVSSSQGEIAEAFF. CDR3 DNA: TGTGTCAGCAGTTCTCAGGGAGAGATAGCTGAAGCTTTCTTT.

About this clonotype: The CDR3 ends on some other residue instead of the conserved phenylalanine or tryptophan, so this is likely a read error. Because the CDR3's place on the DNA is in doubt, the DNA is left out and the CDR3 is given as listed by TCRdb. The chain joins TRBV11-2 to TRBJ2-2; the table's TRBD2 call for D was not verified on the DNA. From germline, CDR1 is SGHAT and CDR2 FQNNGV. From its first to its last residue, the CDR3 has 16 amino acids. CDR3 in amino acids: CSSSLVALAGTGEMFL.

This clonotype was detected only once. One end of the junction fails to match germline, which may point to a read error. V and J are TRBV6-2 or TRBV6-3 and TRBJ1-1; D gene uncertain. CDR3 length: 13 residues. Germline V gene lookup returns CDR1 MNHEY and CDR2 SVGEGT. DNA for the CDR3: TGTCCCAGCGGTTACCGGGAGAACACTGAAGCTTTCTTT. Encoded protein: CPSGYRENTEAFF.

This chain uses TRBV29-1 with TRBJ2-3, with D possibly matching TRBD2 (6 bases). Trimming cost V 7 bases and J 6 bases, with 14 bases left between them. The CDR3 loop spans 12 amino acids. Looked up from germline, CDR1 is SQVTM and CDR2 is ANQGSEA. CDR3 nucleotides: TGCAGCGCAGACGGGGGTGGGGATACGCAGTATTTT. As protein: CSADGGGDTQYF.

This clonotype was seen more than once but under ten times. J is TRBJ2-1 and V is TRBV28; 10 nucleotides agree with TRBD2. The CDR3 is 17 amino acids. Germline V CDR1 and CDR2: MDHEN, SYDVKM. V dropped 1 base and J dropped 7; count of bases not matched to a gene: 10. Here the CDR3 reads CASSLFGGAGGPNEQFF. CDR3 nucleotides: TGTGCCAGCAGTTTATTCGGGGGAGCGGGAGGGCCAAATGAGCAGTTCTTC.

Relative to its sample, this clonotype is medium-sized (0.01 to 0.1%). This rearrangement joins TRBV11-2 to TRBJ2-5; the match to TRBD1 covers 9 bases. The ends lost 1 base at V and 1 base at J; junction bases unmatched: 1. The CDR3 contains 15 residues. Germline CDR1 reads SGHAT; CDR2 reads FQNNGV. The CDR3, as DNA: TGTGCCAGCAGCTTAGTGACAGGGGGCCAAGAGACCCAGTACTTC. It encodes CASSLVTGGQETQYF.

The chain employs TRBV30 and TRBJ1-2; D not resolved. V was clipped by 2 bases and J by 8 bases, with 18 bases between them. The CDR3 is 14 amino acids. Germline V gives CDR1 GTSNPN, CDR2 SVGIG (reference sequence). The CDR3 DNA sequence: TGTGCCTGGAGTCCTGGTTATGGACTGGCGGGCTACACCTTC. Translated: CAWSPGYGLAGYTF.

As concerns this clonotype: Mismatch with germline at one junction end may stem from a read error. This chain links TRBV11-2 with TRBJ2-6; perhaps TRBD2 as D (5 bases). The V gene's germline CDR1 is SGHAT and CDR2 FQNNGV. This CDR3 region has 16 residues. CDR3 sequence (DNA): TGTGTCAGCGGCTTATCGTGGGGAAGAGGGGCCAACGTCCTGACTTTC. Translating gives CVSGLSWGRGANVLTF.

This chain links TRBV5-1 with TRBJ1-5, with D tentatively TRBD1 (6 bases). V was trimmed by 4 bases and J by 11 bases, leaving 25 bases between them. The CDR3 totals 16 residues. Per the germline V gene, CDR1 is SGHRS and CDR2 is YFSETQ. CDR3 sequence reads: CASSATGTRDGQSQHF. In DNA, the CDR3 is TGCGCCAGCAGCGCTACGGGGACAAGGGATGGCCAGTCCCAGCATTTT.